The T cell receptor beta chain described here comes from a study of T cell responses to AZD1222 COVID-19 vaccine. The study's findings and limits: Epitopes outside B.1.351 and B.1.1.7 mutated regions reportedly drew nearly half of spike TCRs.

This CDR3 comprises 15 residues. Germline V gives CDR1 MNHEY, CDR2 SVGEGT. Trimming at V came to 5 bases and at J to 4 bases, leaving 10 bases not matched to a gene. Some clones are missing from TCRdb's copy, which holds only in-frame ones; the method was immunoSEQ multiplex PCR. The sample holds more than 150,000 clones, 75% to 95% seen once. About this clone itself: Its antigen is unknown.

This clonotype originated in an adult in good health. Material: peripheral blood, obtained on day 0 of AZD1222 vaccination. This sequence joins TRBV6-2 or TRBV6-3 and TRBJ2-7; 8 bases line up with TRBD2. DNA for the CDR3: TGTGCCAGCAGTCCAACCGGGACTAGTGGATACGAGCAGTACTTC. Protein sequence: CASSPTGTSGYEQYF.